These 13 T cell receptor beta chains were all obtained from the same sample, sequenced in a study of T-cell memory formation after mild COVID-19. TCRdb reprocessed the 5' RACE reads with MiXCR, giving one entry per CDR3 protein. The sample contains roughly 340,000 distinct CDR3 sequences, roughly 20% of which appear only once. The source material was PBMCs or a T cell subset sorted from them (not recorded which). Every receptor here comes from a man aged 18-30 years who had mild COVID-19 (a few samples of this study predate the infection). Cell type and time point are not known.

The rearrangement uses TRBV5-4 and TRBJ2-7; D gene unclear. Trimming left V 2 bases short and J 0 bases short, with 12 bases between. Germline assignment: CDR1 SGHNT and CDR2 YYREEE (reference sequence). This CDR3 has 15 amino acids. CDR3 protein: CASSFSGRSSYEQYV. The CDR3 region has the DNA TGTGCCAGCAGCTTCAGTGGACGGAGCTCCTACGAGCAGTACGTC.

This clonotype was seen only a few times. This sequence joins TRBV20-1 and TRBJ2-7; 11 bases map to TRBD2. Germline trimming cut 6 bases from V and 4 bases from J; bases unmatched to any gene: 11. The germline gives CDR1 DFQATT, CDR2 SNEGSKA (reference sequence). This CDR3 contains 15 residues. The chain's CDR3 is CSARRLAGGQYEQYF. CDR3 bases: TGCAGTGCCCGAAGGCTAGCGGGGGGCCAATACGAGCAGTACTTC.

The chain combines TRBV18 with TRBJ2-1, with no clear D. The germline CDR1 and CDR2 sequences are KGHSH and LQKENI. The germline V and J ends were trimmed by 0 bases and 7 bases, with 16 bases remaining between them. The CDR3 contains 16 residues. This chain's CDR3 is CASSPPYGKGYNEQFF. DNA for the CDR3: TGTGCCAGCTCACCACCGTACGGCAAAGGGTATAATGAGCAGTTCTTC.

This clonotype was detected a few times. V is TRBV12-3 or TRBV12-4 and J is TRBJ1-2, with D possibly TRBD1 on 5 matching bases. The V gene lost 7 bases and the J gene lost 3 bases, with 12 bases spanning the gap. CDR3 size: 13 residues. Here the CDR3 reads CASTRGEDYGYTF. The CDR3 bases are TGTGCCAGCACCCGAGGGGAGGACTATGGCTACACCTTC.

The sample holds many counts of this clonotype. This chain uses TRBV7-3 with TRBJ2-1; possible D gene TRBD1, 6 bases. The CDR3 sequence is 14 residues long. Between the trimmed V and J ends, which lost 4 bases and 6 bases, there was a span of 13 bases. Germline V gene lookup returns CDR1 SGHTA and CDR2 FQGTGA. The CDR3 DNA sequence: TGTGCCAGCAGCTCTACAGGGAATACCAATGAGCAGTTCTTC. Translated: CASSSTGNTNEQFF.

This clonotype was counted between two and nine times. The genes are TRBV30 and TRBJ2-7; D remains ambiguous. With 0 bases removed from V and 7 bases from J, the gap between germline ends came to 7 bases. Looked up from germline, CDR1 is GTSNPN and CDR2 is SVGIG (reference sequence). The CDR3 spans 11 residues. CDR3: CAWSVLAEQYF. The DNA of the CDR3 is TGTGCCTGGAGTGTATTGGCGGAGCAGTACTTC.

The chain employs TRBV15 and TRBJ1-2; 7 bases map to TRBD1. J was trimmed by 4 bases and V by 5 bases; bases with no gene match: 7. Germline CDR1 reads LNHNV; CDR2 reads YYDKDF (reference sequence). The CDR3 runs to 14 residues. The CDR3 bases are TGTGCCACCAGCTCCGGGACAGAGGTCTATGGCTACACCTTC. Its translation: CATSSGTEVYGYTF.

This clonotype showed up just a few times. This chain links TRBV7-2 with TRBJ2-3; 8 bases align to TRBD2. CDR3 length: 16 amino acids. V shed 5 bases, J shed 5 bases, and the junction held 12 bases outside the gene matches. Per germline, CDR1 SGHTA and CDR2 FQGNSA. The CDR3 DNA reads TGTGCCAGCAGCCGTCAGGGTAGCGGGGCTGGAGATACGCAGTATTTT. Translation: CASSRQGSGAGDTQYF.

For the CDR3, the DNA is TGTGCCAGCAGCCTCGAGGGGGGGCCCCATGAGCAGTTCTTC. Translated, it gives CASSLEGGPHEQFF. The rearrangement uses TRBV3-1 and TRBJ2-1; D is possibly TRBD2 (7 bases). CDR1 is LGHDT and CDR2 is YNNKEL in the germline V gene (reference sequence). The CDR3 spans 14 residues. The V gene lost 4 bases and the J gene lost 8 bases, with 15 bases spanning the gap.

This clonotype was detected ten times or more. The J gene is TRBJ2-5, the V gene TRBV4-1; TRBD1 aligns across 10 bases. Germline V gene data show CDR1 as MGHRA and CDR2 as YSYEKL. The V and J ends lost 4 bases and 5 bases, in that order; junction bases with no gene match: 7. The CDR3 contains 15 residues. The CDR3: CASSPGTGEKETQYF. The DNA for the CDR3 is TGCGCCAGCAGCCCGGGGACAGGGGAAAAGGAGACCCAGTACTTC.

This clonotype has a handful of counts. The chain has TRBV3-1 and TRBJ2-3, with D perhaps TRBD2 (7 bases). Germline CDR1 is LGHDT and CDR2 is YNNKEL (reference sequence). The V gene lost 1 base and the J gene lost 4 bases, with 9 bases spanning the gap. CDR3 size: 14 residues. CDR3 sequence: CASSQAGGADTQYF. CDR3 coding DNA: TGTGCCAGCAGCCAAGCGGGGGGCGCAGATACGCAGTATTTT.

This clonotype has only a few counts. The rearrangement links TRBV3-1 to TRBJ2-5; the match to TRBD1 covers 8 bases. CDR3 length equals 15 residues. V lost 3 bases to trimming and J lost 5 bases; unmatched junction nucleotides: 8. Germline V gives CDR1 LGHDT, CDR2 YNNKEL (reference sequence). The CDR3 coding sequence is TGTGCCAGCAGCCATCGGGCAGGGGGCGTCGAGACCCAGTACTTC. Protein: CASSHRAGGVETQYF.

The chain links TRBV3-1 to TRBJ2-3, with D possibly being TRBD2 (6 bases). The CDR3 runs 15 residues. V lost 7 bases, J lost 0 bases, and 14 bases lay in between. Germline V gene sequence: CDR1 LGHDT, CDR2 YNNKEL (reference sequence). CDR3 sequence reads: CASTPSGTSTDTQYF. CDR3 DNA: TGTGCCAGCACCCCGTCTGGGACTAGCACAGATACGCAGTATTTT.